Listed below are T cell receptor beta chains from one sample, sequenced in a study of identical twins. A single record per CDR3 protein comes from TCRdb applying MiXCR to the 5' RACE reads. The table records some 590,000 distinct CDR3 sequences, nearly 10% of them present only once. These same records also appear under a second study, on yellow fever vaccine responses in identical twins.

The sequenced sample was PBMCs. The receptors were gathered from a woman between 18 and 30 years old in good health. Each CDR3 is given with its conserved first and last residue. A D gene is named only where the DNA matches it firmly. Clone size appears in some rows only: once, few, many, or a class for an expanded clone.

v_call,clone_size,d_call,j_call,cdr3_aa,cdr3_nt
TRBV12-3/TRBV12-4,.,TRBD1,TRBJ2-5,CASSPGTHRGETQYF,TGTGCCAGCAGCCCCGGGACTCACAGGGGGGAGACCCAGTACTTC
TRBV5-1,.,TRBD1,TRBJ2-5,CASSGAGTEQETQYF,TGCGCCAGCAGCGGCGCCGGGACAGAGCAAGAGACCCAGTACTTC
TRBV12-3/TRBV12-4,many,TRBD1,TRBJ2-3,CASSWGDRGFDTQYF,TGTGCCAGCAGTTGGGGGGACAGGGGTTTCGATACGCAGTATTTT
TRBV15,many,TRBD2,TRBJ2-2,CATSRGSGGPNTGELFF,TGTGCCACCAGCAGAGGCAGCGGGGGGCCGAACACCGGGGAGCTGTTTTTT
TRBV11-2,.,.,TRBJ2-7,CASSSVRAYEQYF,TGTGCCAGCAGCTCCGTCCGTGCCTACGAGCAGTACTTC
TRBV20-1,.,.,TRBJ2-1,CSGAFSFVEANNEQFF,TGCAGCGGGGCCTTCTCCTTCGTGGAAGCGAACAATGAGCAGTTCTTC
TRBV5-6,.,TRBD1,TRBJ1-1,CASSPGTGWNTEAFF,TGTGCCAGCAGCCCCGGGACAGGGTGGAACACTGAAGCTTTCTTT
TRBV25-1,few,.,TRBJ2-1,CASSEYTANEQFF,TGTGCCAGCAGTGAATATACGGCCAATGAGCAGTTCTTC
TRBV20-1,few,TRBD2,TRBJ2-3,CSARRLAGPDTQYF,TGCAGTGCTAGAAGACTAGCGGGCCCAGATACGCAGTATTTT
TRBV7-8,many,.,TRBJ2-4,CASSLERFWETRKNIQYF,TGTGCCAGCAGCTTAGAGCGGTTTTGGGAGACTCGCAAAAACATTCAGTACTTC
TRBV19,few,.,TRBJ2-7,CASSIDPSSYEQYF,TGTGCCAGTAGTATCGATCCAAGCTCCTACGAGCAGTACTTC
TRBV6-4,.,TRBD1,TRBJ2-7,CASSDGTGGEQYF,TGTGCCAGCAGTGACGGGACAGGGGGCGAGCAGTACTTC
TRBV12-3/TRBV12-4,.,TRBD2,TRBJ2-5,CTSSSAVGGLAGGETQYF,TGTACCAGCAGTTCGGCCGTCGGTGGACTAGCGGGAGGAGAGACCCAGTACTTC
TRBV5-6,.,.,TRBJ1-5,CASNIGGGAGQPQHF,TGTGCCAGCAACATTGGGGGGGGCGCGGGGCAGCCCCAGCATTTT
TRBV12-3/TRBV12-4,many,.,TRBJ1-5,CASSRTDSNQPQHF,TGTGCCAGCAGTCGGACGGATAGCAATCAGCCCCAGCATTTT
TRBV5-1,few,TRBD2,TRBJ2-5,CASEGGSGGLQETQYF,TGCGCCAGCGAAGGTGGTAGCGGGGGGCTCCAAGAGACCCAGTACTTC
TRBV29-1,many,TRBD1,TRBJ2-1,CSVEDGGQGLYNEQFF,TGCAGCGTTGAAGATGGGGGACAGGGTTTATACAATGAGCAGTTCTTC